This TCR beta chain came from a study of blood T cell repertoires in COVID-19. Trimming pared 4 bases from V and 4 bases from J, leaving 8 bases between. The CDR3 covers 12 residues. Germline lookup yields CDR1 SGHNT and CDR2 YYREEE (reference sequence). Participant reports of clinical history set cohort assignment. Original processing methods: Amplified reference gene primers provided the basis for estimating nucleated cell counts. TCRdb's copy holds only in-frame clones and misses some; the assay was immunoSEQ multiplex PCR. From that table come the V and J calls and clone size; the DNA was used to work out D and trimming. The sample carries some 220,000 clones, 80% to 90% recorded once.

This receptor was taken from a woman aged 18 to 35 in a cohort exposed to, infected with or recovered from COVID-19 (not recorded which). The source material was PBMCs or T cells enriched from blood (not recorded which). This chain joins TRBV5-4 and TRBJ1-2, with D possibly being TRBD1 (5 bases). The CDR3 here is CASSVDSYGYTF. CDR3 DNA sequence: TGTGCCAGCAGCGTCGACAGCTATGGCTACACCTTC. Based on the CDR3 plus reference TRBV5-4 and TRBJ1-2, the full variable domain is ETGVTQSPTHLIKTRGQQVTLRCSSQSGHNTVSWYQQALGQGPQFIFQYYREEENGRGNFPPRFSGLQFPNYSSELNVNALELDDSALYLCASSVDSYGYTFGSGTRLTVV.